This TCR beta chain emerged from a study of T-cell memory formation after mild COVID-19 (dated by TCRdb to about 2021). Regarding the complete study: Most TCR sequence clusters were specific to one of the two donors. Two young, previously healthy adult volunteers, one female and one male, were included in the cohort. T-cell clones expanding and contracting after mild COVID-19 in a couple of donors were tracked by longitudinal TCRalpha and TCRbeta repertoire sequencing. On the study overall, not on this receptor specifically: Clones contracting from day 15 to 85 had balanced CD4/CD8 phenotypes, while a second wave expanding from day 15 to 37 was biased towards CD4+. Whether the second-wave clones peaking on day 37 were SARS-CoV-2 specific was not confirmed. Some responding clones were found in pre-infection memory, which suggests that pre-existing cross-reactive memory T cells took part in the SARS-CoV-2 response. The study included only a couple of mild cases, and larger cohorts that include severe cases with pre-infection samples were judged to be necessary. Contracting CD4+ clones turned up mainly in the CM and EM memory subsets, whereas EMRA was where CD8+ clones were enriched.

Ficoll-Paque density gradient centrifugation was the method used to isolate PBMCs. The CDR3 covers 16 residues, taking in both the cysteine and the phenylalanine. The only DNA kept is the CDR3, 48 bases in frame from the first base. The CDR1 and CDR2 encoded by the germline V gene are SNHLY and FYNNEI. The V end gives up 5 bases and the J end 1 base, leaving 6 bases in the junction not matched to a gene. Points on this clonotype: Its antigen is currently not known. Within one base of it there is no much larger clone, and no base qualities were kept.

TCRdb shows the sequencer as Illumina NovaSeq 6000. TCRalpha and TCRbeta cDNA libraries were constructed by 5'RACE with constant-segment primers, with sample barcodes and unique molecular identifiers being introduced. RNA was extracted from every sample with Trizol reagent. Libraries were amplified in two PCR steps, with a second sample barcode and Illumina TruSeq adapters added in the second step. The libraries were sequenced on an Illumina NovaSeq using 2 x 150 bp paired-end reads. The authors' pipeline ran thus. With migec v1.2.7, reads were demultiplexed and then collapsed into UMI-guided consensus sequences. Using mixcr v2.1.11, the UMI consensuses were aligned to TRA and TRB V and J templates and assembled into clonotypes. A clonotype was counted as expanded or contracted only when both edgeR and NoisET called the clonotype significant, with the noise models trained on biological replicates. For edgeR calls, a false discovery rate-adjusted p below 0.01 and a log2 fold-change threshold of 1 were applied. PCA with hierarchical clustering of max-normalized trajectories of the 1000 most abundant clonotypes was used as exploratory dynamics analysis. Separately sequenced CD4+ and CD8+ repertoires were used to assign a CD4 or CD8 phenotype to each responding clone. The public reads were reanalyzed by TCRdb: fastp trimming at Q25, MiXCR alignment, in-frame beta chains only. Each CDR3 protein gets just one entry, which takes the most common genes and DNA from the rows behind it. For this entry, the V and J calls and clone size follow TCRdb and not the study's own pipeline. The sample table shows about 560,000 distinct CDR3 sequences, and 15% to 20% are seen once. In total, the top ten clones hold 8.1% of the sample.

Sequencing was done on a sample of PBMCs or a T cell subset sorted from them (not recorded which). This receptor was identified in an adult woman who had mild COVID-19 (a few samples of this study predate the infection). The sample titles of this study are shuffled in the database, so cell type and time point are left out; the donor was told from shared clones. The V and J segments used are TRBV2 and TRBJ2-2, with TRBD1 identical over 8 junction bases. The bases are TGTGCCAGCAGTTCAACCGGGACAGGGAACACCGGGGAGCTGTTTTTT. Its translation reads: CASSSTGTGNTGELFF.